This entry describes one TCR beta chain. These data belong to a study of T cells after yellow fever vaccination. Using its own MiXCR run on the 5' RACE reads, TCRdb lists one record per CDR3 protein. Counted here are 620,000 or so distinct CDR3 sequences, approximately 16% occurring once; the ten biggest clones make up 17%. The clonotype originates from a man younger than 35 who received the YFV17D yellow fever vaccine. The sequencing used PBMCs, collected about 5 days after the first yellow fever vaccination.

The CDR3 sequence is CASSLGVHRGLAKNIQYF. The CDR3 DNA follows: TGTGCCAGCAGCTTAGGCGTTCACAGGGGCTTAGCCAAAAACATTCAGTACTTC. The chain links TRBV7-6 to TRBJ2-4, with 7 bases identical to TRBD1. In germline, CDR1 is SGHVS, CDR2 FNYEAQ. The CDR3 loop spans 18 amino acids. V gave up 1 base and J gave up 0 bases; unmatched junction bases: 9.